A selection of T cell receptor beta chains follows, all from one sample in a study of STAT3 mutations in large granular lymphocyte leukemia. The protocol was immunoSEQ multiplex PCR, while the TCRdb copy is restricted to in-frame clones and leaves out a portion. The table shows several thousand clones, with 74% occurring only once. Sample: peripheral blood mononuclear cells. These receptors were taken from a man in his 60s with T-cell large granular lymphocyte leukemia. Some clones in this sample may be carry-over from other donors' samples. Each CDR3 is given with its conserved first and last residue. The order of the fields is clone size, D gene, J gene, V gene, CDR3 DNA, CDR3 protein. The D gene is left open where the match is weak. Not every row has a clone size; where given, it reads once, few, many or a size class.

abundance: -; d_gene: -; j_gene: TRBJ1-1; v_gene: TRBV7-9; CDR3nt: TGTGCCAGCAGCCCGGGGACGGGGGTTCCTGAAGCTTTCTTT; CDR3aa: CASSPGTGVPEAFF
abundance: -; d_gene: -; j_gene: TRBJ2-7; v_gene: TRBV5-1; CDR3nt: TGCGCCAGCAGGTCTGGGACTGAGAAGTCCTACGAGCAGTACTTC; CDR3aa: CASRSGTEKSYEQYF
abundance: few; d_gene: TRBD1; j_gene: TRBJ1-1; v_gene: TRBV6-5; CDR3nt: TGTGCCAGCAGCCGAACGGACAGGGGGAACACTGAAGCTTTCTTT; CDR3aa: CASSRTDRGNTEAFF
abundance: -; d_gene: -; j_gene: TRBJ2-5; v_gene: TRBV2; CDR3nt: TGTGCCAGTTTTTATGAGACCCAGTACTTC; CDR3aa: CASFYETQYF
abundance: -; d_gene: -; j_gene: TRBJ1-2; v_gene: TRBV30; CDR3nt: TGTGCCTGGAGTACGGGATTTGACTATGGCTACACCTTC; CDR3aa: CAWSTGFDYGYTF
abundance: -; d_gene: TRBD2; j_gene: TRBJ2-7; v_gene: TRBV12-5; CDR3nt: TGTGCTAGTGGTTTACCGGGACTAGCTGGTCGTGAGCAGTACTTC; CDR3aa: CASGLPGLAGREQYF
abundance: -; d_gene: -; j_gene: TRBJ1-1; v_gene: TRBV5-4; CDR3nt: TGTGCCAGCAGCTCTCAGGACACTGAAGCTTTCTTT; CDR3aa: CASSSQDTEAFF
abundance: few; d_gene: -; j_gene: TRBJ2-3; v_gene: TRBV7-2; CDR3nt: TGTGCCAGCAGCTCACGACCGGGACTCACTGATACGCAGTATTTT; CDR3aa: CASSSRPGLTDTQYF
abundance: -; d_gene: TRBD1; j_gene: TRBJ1-4; v_gene: TRBV7-9; CDR3nt: TGTGCCAGCAGCTTAGAGACAGGGCCGAAACTGTTTTTT; CDR3aa: CASSLETGPKLFF
abundance: large; d_gene: TRBD1; j_gene: TRBJ2-2; v_gene: TRBV27; CDR3nt: TGTGCCAGCAGTCCCACCCCCGACAGGGAGATCACCGGGGAGCTGTTTTTT; CDR3aa: CASSPTPDREITGELFF
abundance: -; d_gene: TRBD1; j_gene: TRBJ2-4; v_gene: TRBV4-1; CDR3nt: TGCGCCAGCAGCCTCAGCCGGACAGGGGTTGACATTCAGTACTTC; CDR3aa: CASSLSRTGVDIQYF
abundance: -; d_gene: -; j_gene: TRBJ2-7; v_gene: TRBV18; CDR3nt: TGTGCCAGCTCACCGGAGAAAGGGGTATCCTACGAGCAGTACTTC; CDR3aa: CASSPEKGVSYEQYF
abundance: -; d_gene: TRBD2; j_gene: TRBJ2-7; v_gene: TRBV2; CDR3nt: TGTGCCAGCAGAGGCGGGAGCTCCTACGAGCAGTACTTC; CDR3aa: CASRGGSSYEQYF
abundance: few; d_gene: -; j_gene: TRBJ2-3; v_gene: TRBV5-1; CDR3nt: TGCGCCAGCAGCTTGGGGGATACGCAGTATTTT; CDR3aa: CASSLGDTQYF
abundance: -; d_gene: -; j_gene: TRBJ1-2; v_gene: TRBV7-9; CDR3nt: TGTGCCAGCAGCTTAGTTGTTTTACCGTTCAGCCTCTATGGCTACACCTTC; CDR3aa: CASSLVVLPFSLYGYTF
abundance: -; d_gene: -; j_gene: TRBJ1-1; v_gene: TRBV5-1; CDR3nt: TGCGCCAGCAGCCCAAACAGACCGAACACTGAAGCTTTCTTT; CDR3aa: CASSPNRPNTEAFF